This is a list of T cell receptor beta chains from one sample in a study of CD8+ T cells in alopecia areata. Method: immunoSEQ multiplex PCR; TCRdb's copy keeps in-frame clones and lacks some. Found here are under 150,000 clones, 56% of them singletons; the top ten hold 3% to 4%. The specimen comprised CD4+ T cells sorted from blood, sampled at week 24, from a patient treated with tofacitinib. Receptors were obtained from a human donor with alopecia areata. Both conserved end residues are part of each CDR3. The order of the fields is CDR3 protein, CDR3 DNA, J gene, clone size, D gene, V gene. The D gene is left open where the match is weak. The size field is filled for only some rows; it gives once, few, many or a size class.

CDR3aa: CSAGGYLRDEQFF
CDR3nt: TGCAGCGCCGGGGGGTACCTTAGGGATGAGCAGTTCTTC
j_gene: TRBJ2-1
abundance: .
d_gene: TRBD2
v_gene: TRBV29-1

CDR3aa: CASSQKETDTQYF
CDR3nt: TGCGCCAGCAGCCAAAAAGAGACAGATACGCAGTATTTT
j_gene: TRBJ2-3
abundance: .
d_gene: .
v_gene: TRBV4-1

CDR3aa: CASSLVFSGTGGYEQYF
CDR3nt: TGTGCCAGCAGCTTAGTGTTCTCCGGGACAGGGGGTTACGAGCAGTACTTC
j_gene: TRBJ2-7
abundance: .
d_gene: TRBD1
v_gene: TRBV7-8

CDR3aa: CASSQDGAGPMARTF
CDR3nt: TGTGCCAGCAGCCAAGACGGGGCAGGCCCTATGGCTAGGACCTTC
j_gene: TRBJ1-2
abundance: once
d_gene: .
v_gene: TRBV4-2

CDR3aa: CASSLASFGGSASTRNSPLHF
CDR3nt: TGCGCCAGCAGCTTGGCTTCTTTCGGGGGTTCGGCTTCGACCCGTAATTCACCCCTCCACTTT
j_gene: TRBJ1-6
abundance: .
d_gene: .
v_gene: TRBV5-1

CDR3aa: CASSASGTDSVKLFF
CDR3nt: TGCGCCAGCAGCGCGTCCGGGACAGACTCCGTCAAACTGTTTTTT
j_gene: TRBJ1-4
abundance: .
d_gene: TRBD1
v_gene: TRBV5-1

CDR3aa: CASNGGNSYEQYF
CDR3nt: TGTGCCAGCAATGGCGGAAACTCCTACGAGCAGTACTTC
j_gene: TRBJ2-7
abundance: few
d_gene: .
v_gene: TRBV2

CDR3aa: CASSQDAQTKRPYHEQYF
CDR3nt: TGCGCCAGCAGCCAAGATGCACAGACCAAAAGGCCCTATCACGAGCAGTACTTC
j_gene: TRBJ2-7
abundance: .
d_gene: .
v_gene: TRBV4-1

CDR3aa: CASSFGGGITDTQYF
CDR3nt: TGTGCCAGCAGCTTCGGCGGGGGGATCACAGATACGCAGTATTTT
j_gene: TRBJ2-3
abundance: .
d_gene: TRBD2
v_gene: TRBV7-2

CDR3aa: CASSPRAGGNSPLHF
CDR3nt: TGTGCCAGCAGCCCCCGGGCAGGGGGGAATTCACCCCTCCACTTT
j_gene: TRBJ1-6
abundance: .
d_gene: TRBD1
v_gene: TRBV7-6

CDR3aa: CASSVTSGHNEQFF
CDR3nt: TGTGCCAGCAGTGTGACTAGCGGGCACAATGAGCAGTTCTTC
j_gene: TRBJ2-1
abundance: once
d_gene: TRBD2
v_gene: TRBV2

CDR3aa: CASALGGQETQYF
CDR3nt: TGTGCCAGTGCCCTAGGGGGACAAGAGACCCAGTACTTC
j_gene: TRBJ2-5
abundance: few
d_gene: .
v_gene: TRBV7-2

CDR3aa: CASSPTIAGVHHEQFF
CDR3nt: TGTGCCAGCAGCCCGACCATAGCGGGGGTCCACCACGAGCAGTTCTTC
j_gene: TRBJ2-1
abundance: once
d_gene: TRBD2
v_gene: TRBV14

CDR3aa: CASSFMGNSNSPLHF
CDR3nt: TGTGCCAGCAGCTTTATGGGGAATTCGAATTCACCCCTCCACTTT
j_gene: TRBJ1-6
abundance: few
d_gene: .
v_gene: TRBV7-9

CDR3aa: CASSKTSPNTGELFF
CDR3nt: TGTGCCAGCAGTAAAACTAGCCCGAACACCGGGGAGCTGTTTTTT
j_gene: TRBJ2-2
abundance: .
d_gene: .
v_gene: TRBV6-1

CDR3aa: CASRRGQAYEQYF
CDR3nt: TGTGCCAGCAGACGTGGACAGGCCTACGAGCAGTACTTC
j_gene: TRBJ2-7
abundance: many
d_gene: TRBD1
v_gene: TRBV27

CDR3aa: CASSLGTRAETQYF
CDR3nt: TGTGCCAGCAGCCTAGGGACCCGGGCAGAGACCCAGTACTTC
j_gene: TRBJ2-5
abundance: .
d_gene: .
v_gene: TRBV2

CDR3aa: CASSLGDRDEKLFF
CDR3nt: TGTGCCAGCAGCTTGGGAGACAGGGATGAAAAACTGTTTTTT
j_gene: TRBJ1-4
abundance: .
d_gene: TRBD1
v_gene: TRBV5-4

CDR3aa: CASSQGRLAGEKLFF
CDR3nt: TGCGCCAGCAGCCAAGGAAGACTGGCTGGGGAAAAACTGTTTTTT
j_gene: TRBJ1-4
abundance: .
d_gene: .
v_gene: TRBV4-3

CDR3aa: CASSGGQGLYEQYF
CDR3nt: TGCGCCAGCAGCGGGGGACAGGGGCTATACGAGCAGTACTTC
j_gene: TRBJ2-7
abundance: .
d_gene: TRBD1
v_gene: TRBV5-1

CDR3aa: CASSRERGVKETQYF
CDR3nt: TGCGCCAGTTCCCGGGAGCGGGGAGTGAAAGAGACCCAGTACTTC
j_gene: TRBJ2-5
abundance: few
d_gene: TRBD2
v_gene: TRBV5-1

CDR3aa: CASSLAGSDIQYF
CDR3nt: TGTGCCAGCAGCCTGGCAGGGTCGGACATTCAGTACTTC
j_gene: TRBJ2-4
abundance: few
d_gene: .
v_gene: TRBV7-9

CDR3aa: CASSQPGKETQYF
CDR3nt: TGTGCCAGCAGCCAGCCGGGTAAAGAGACCCAGTACTTC
j_gene: TRBJ2-5
abundance: .
d_gene: .
v_gene: TRBV7-9

CDR3aa: CASSWGTNFGTDTQYF
CDR3nt: TGTGCCAGCAGTTGGGGGACTAACTTTGGCACAGATACGCAGTATTTT
j_gene: TRBJ2-3
abundance: .
d_gene: TRBD2
v_gene: TRBV6-5

CDR3aa: CAWSATLGTEAFF
CDR3nt: TGTGCCTGGAGTGCCACACTTGGAACTGAAGCTTTCTTT
j_gene: TRBJ1-1
abundance: .
d_gene: .
v_gene: TRBV30

CDR3aa: CASSLQGYGYTF
CDR3nt: TGTGCCAGCAGCTTACAGGGCTATGGCTACACCTTC
j_gene: TRBJ1-2
abundance: .
d_gene: .
v_gene: TRBV14

CDR3aa: CASSLLFRNTGELFF
CDR3nt: TGCGCCAGCAGCTTATTATTCCGAAACACCGGGGAGCTGTTTTTT
j_gene: TRBJ2-2
abundance: .
d_gene: .
v_gene: TRBV5-1

CDR3aa: CSVLTGYTQYF
CDR3nt: TGCAGCGTCCTGACAGGATATACGCAGTATTTT
j_gene: TRBJ2-3
abundance: few
d_gene: .
v_gene: TRBV29-1

CDR3aa: CASSLGQGGNTIYF
CDR3nt: TGTGCCAGCAGCTTGGGACAGGGTGGAAACACCATATATTTT
j_gene: TRBJ1-3
abundance: .
d_gene: TRBD1
v_gene: TRBV6-5

CDR3aa: CASSVLSDSNQPQHF
CDR3nt: TGTGCCAGCAGCGTCTTGTCAGATAGCAATCAGCCCCAGCATTTT
j_gene: TRBJ1-5
abundance: few
d_gene: .
v_gene: TRBV7-9

CDR3aa: CASKPGRSPDTQYF
CDR3nt: TGTGCCAGCAAACCGGGACGCTCGCCAGATACGCAGTATTTT
j_gene: TRBJ2-3
abundance: .
d_gene: .
v_gene: TRBV6-6

CDR3aa: CASSLDSTAWSYGYTF
CDR3nt: TGTGCCAGCAGCTTAGATTCGACAGCTTGGTCCTATGGCTACACCTTC
j_gene: TRBJ1-2
abundance: .
d_gene: .
v_gene: TRBV7-2

CDR3aa: CASSQGTGDTEAFF
CDR3nt: TGCGCCAGCAGCCAGGGGACAGGGGACACTGAAGCTTTCTTT
j_gene: TRBJ1-1
abundance: .
d_gene: TRBD1
v_gene: TRBV4-1

CDR3aa: CASSPRERDTQYF
CDR3nt: TGCGCCAGCAGCCCGCGAGAAAGGGATACGCAGTATTTT
j_gene: TRBJ2-3
abundance: few
d_gene: .
v_gene: TRBV4-3

CDR3aa: CAISSGPWEKLFF
CDR3nt: TGTGCCATCAGTTCGGGGCCCTGGGAAAAACTGTTTTTT
j_gene: TRBJ1-4
abundance: few
d_gene: .
v_gene: TRBV10-3

CDR3aa: CASRTDQETQYF
CDR3nt: TGTGCCAGCCGGACAGATCAAGAGACCCAGTACTTC
j_gene: TRBJ2-5
abundance: .
d_gene: .
v_gene: TRBV2

CDR3aa: CASSQKTGGSEAFF
CDR3nt: TGTGCCAGCTCACAAAAAACAGGGGGCTCTGAAGCTTTCTTT
j_gene: TRBJ1-1
abundance: few
d_gene: TRBD1
v_gene: TRBV18

CDR3aa: CSVRGSETQYF
CDR3nt: TGCAGCGTTCGGGGCTCTGAGACCCAGTACTTC
j_gene: TRBJ2-5
abundance: .
d_gene: .
v_gene: TRBV29-1

CDR3aa: CASSFTSGDQETQYF
CDR3nt: TGCGCCAGCAGCTTCACTAGCGGGGACCAAGAGACCCAGTACTTC
j_gene: TRBJ2-5
abundance: .
d_gene: TRBD2
v_gene: TRBV5-1

CDR3aa: CASSVSGTLNTEAFF
CDR3nt: TGTGCCAGCAGCGTATCGGGAACCCTGAACACTGAAGCTTTCTTT
j_gene: TRBJ1-1
abundance: .
d_gene: .
v_gene: TRBV9

CDR3aa: CASSQDSPLHF
CDR3nt: TGCGCCAGCAGCCAAGATTCACCCCTCCACTTT
j_gene: TRBJ1-6
abundance: .
d_gene: .
v_gene: TRBV4-3

CDR3aa: CASSRMGEKLFF
CDR3nt: TGTGCCAGCAGCCGAATGGGTGAAAAACTGTTTTTT
j_gene: TRBJ1-4
abundance: few
d_gene: .
v_gene: TRBV11-2

CDR3aa: CASRPPRLPAETQYF
CDR3nt: TGTGCAAGTCGGCCCCCGCGACTCCCCGCGGAGACCCAGTACTTC
j_gene: TRBJ2-5
abundance: few
d_gene: .
v_gene: TRBV12-2

CDR3aa: CASSLRGMGETQYF
CDR3nt: TGTGCCAGCAGCTTAAGAGGGATGGGAGAGACCCAGTACTTC
j_gene: TRBJ2-5
abundance: .
d_gene: .
v_gene: TRBV7-3

CDR3aa: CASSGLNEQFF
CDR3nt: TGTGCCAGCAGTGGGCTCAATGAGCAGTTCTTC
j_gene: TRBJ2-1
abundance: .
d_gene: .
v_gene: TRBV2

CDR3aa: CACDPLGLATGELFF
CDR3nt: TGTGCCTGCGATCCTTTAGGACTGGCCACCGGGGAGCTGTTTTTT
j_gene: TRBJ2-2
abundance: few
d_gene: .
v_gene: TRBV30

CDR3aa: CASSRGPLAGGWTQYF
CDR3nt: TGTGCCAGTAGCAGAGGCCCCTTAGCGGGGGGGTGGACCCAGTACTTC
j_gene: TRBJ2-5
abundance: once
d_gene: TRBD2
v_gene: TRBV19

CDR3aa: CASSQETAWRGNTEAFF
CDR3nt: TGTGCCAGCAGCCAAGAGACCGCTTGGAGGGGGAACACTGAAGCTTTCTTT
j_gene: TRBJ1-1
abundance: .
d_gene: .
v_gene: TRBV14

CDR3aa: CASNTGTTEQFF
CDR3nt: TGTGCCAGTAACACCGGGACTACAGAGCAGTTCTTC
j_gene: TRBJ2-1
abundance: .
d_gene: TRBD2
v_gene: TRBV19

CDR3aa: CASSLGQGFNKQFF
CDR3nt: TGTGCCAGCAGCTTAGGACAGGGGTTTAATAAGCAGTTCTTC
j_gene: TRBJ2-1
abundance: .
d_gene: TRBD1
v_gene: TRBV7-9